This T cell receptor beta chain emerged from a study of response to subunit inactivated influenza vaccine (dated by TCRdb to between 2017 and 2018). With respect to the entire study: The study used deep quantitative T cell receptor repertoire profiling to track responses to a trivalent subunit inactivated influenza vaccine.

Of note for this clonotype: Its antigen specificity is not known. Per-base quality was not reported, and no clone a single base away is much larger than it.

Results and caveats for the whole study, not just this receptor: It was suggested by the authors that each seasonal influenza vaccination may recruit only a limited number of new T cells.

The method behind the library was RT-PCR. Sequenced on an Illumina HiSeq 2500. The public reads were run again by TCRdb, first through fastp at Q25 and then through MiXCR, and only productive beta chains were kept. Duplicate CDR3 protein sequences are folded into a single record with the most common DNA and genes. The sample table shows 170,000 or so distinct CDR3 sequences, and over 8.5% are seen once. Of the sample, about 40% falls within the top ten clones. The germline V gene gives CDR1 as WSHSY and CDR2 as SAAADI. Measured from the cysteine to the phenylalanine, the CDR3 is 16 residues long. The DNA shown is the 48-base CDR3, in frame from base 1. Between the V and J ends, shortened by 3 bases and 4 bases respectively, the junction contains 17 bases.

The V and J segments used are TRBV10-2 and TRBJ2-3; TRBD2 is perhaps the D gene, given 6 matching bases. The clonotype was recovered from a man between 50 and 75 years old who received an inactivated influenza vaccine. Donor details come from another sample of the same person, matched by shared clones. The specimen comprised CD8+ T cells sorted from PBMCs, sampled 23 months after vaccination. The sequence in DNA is TGCGCCAGCAGTGACCATCCGCGGGGTGGGGCAGATACGCAGTATTTT. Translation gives CASSDHPRGGADTQYF.